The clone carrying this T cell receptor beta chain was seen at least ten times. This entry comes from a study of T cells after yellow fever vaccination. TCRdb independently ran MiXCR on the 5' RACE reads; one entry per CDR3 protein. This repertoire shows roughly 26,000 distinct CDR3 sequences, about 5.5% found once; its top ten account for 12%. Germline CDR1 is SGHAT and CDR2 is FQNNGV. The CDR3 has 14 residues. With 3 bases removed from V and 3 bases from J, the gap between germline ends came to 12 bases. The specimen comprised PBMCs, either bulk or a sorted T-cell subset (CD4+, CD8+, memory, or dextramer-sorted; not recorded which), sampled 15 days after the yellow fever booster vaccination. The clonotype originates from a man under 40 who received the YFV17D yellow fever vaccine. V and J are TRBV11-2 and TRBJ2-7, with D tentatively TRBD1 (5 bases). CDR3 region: CASSFRQTIYEQYF. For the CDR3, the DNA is TGTGCCAGCAGCTTCCGACAGACCATCTACGAGCAGTACTTC.